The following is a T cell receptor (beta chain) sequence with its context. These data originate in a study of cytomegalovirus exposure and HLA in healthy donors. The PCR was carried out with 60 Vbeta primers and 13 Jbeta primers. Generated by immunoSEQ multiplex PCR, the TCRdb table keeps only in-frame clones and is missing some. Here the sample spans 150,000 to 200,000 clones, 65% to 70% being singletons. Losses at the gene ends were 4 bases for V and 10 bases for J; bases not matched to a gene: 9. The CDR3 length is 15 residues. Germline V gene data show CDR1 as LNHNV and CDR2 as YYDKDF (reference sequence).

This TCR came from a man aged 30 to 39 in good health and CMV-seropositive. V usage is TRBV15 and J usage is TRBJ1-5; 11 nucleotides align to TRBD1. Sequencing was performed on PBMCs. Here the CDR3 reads CATSIRDRGREPQHF. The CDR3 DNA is TGTGCCACCAGCATCCGGGACAGGGGGAGGGAACCCCAGCATTTT.